These T cell receptor beta chains were read from a single sample in a study of blood T cell repertoires in COVID-19. Assay: immunoSEQ multiplex PCR; the TCRdb copy retains only in-frame clones and omits some. The data hold roughly 260,000 clones, with about 90% observed a single time. The sample consisted of peripheral blood. These TCRs come from a person under 35 with COVID-19, enrolled during active disease. CDR3s include the opening cysteine and the closing phenylalanine or tryptophan. A D gene is named only where the DNA matches it firmly. Clone size is stated in some rows and not others, as once, few, many or a class when expanded.

j_gene,v_gene,d_gene,abundance,CDR3aa,CDR3nt
TRBJ2-3,TRBV7-7,TRBD1,-,CASSPFTGQGAFSTDTQYF,TGTGCTAGCAGCCCATTCACAGGACAGGGGGCATTTAGCACAGATACGCAGTATTTT
TRBJ1-5,TRBV6-2/TRBV6-3,-,-,CASSATGTNQPQHF,TGTGCCAGCAGTGCTACAGGGACGAATCAGCCCCAGCATTTT
TRBJ2-1,TRBV23-1,-,-,CASSQSPDRERLGNNEQFF,TGCGCCAGCAGTCAATCTCCCGACAGGGAGAGACTAGGGAACAATGAGCAGTTCTTC
TRBJ2-7,TRBV12-3/TRBV12-4,TRBD1,few,CASRSNRGEQYF,TGTGCCAGCAGGTCTAACAGGGGCGAGCAGTACTTC
TRBJ2-3,TRBV7-2,TRBD1,-,CASSFRDRGDTQYF,TGTGCCAGCAGCTTCCGGGACAGGGGAGATACGCAGTATTTT
TRBJ2-7,TRBV5-1,-,-,CASSLESSREQYF,TGCGCCAGCAGCTTGGAGTCTAGTCGCGAGCAGTACTTC
TRBJ2-7,TRBV7-2,TRBD1,-,CASSGRDSYEQYF,TGTGCCAGCAGCGGACGGGACAGCTACGAGCAGTACTTC
TRBJ2-5,TRBV4-2,TRBD2,-,CASSQGLPAGGPQETQYF,TGTGCCAGCAGCCAAGGTCTTCCGGCGGGAGGTCCACAAGAGACCCAGTACTTC
TRBJ2-7,TRBV28,TRBD1,once,CASSGTGLTYEQYF,TGTGCCAGCAGCGGGACAGGTTTGACCTACGAGCAGTACTTC
TRBJ2-1,TRBV28,TRBD2,-,CASSLAGAGNEQFF,TGTGCCAGCTCGCTAGCGGGAGCGGGCAATGAGCAGTTCTTC
TRBJ2-2,TRBV6-6,TRBD2,-,CASSYTGGRGELFF,TGTGCCAGCAGTTATACGGGGGGACGCGGGGAGCTGTTTTTT
TRBJ2-7,TRBV3-1/TRBV3-2,TRBD2,-,CASSQEGRFLGTSRSGEQYF,TGTGCCAGCAGCCAAGAAGGTCGCTTCTTAGGGACTAGCCGCTCTGGCGAGCAGTACTTC
TRBJ2-7,TRBV27,-,-,CASSLRGSYEQYF,TGTGCCAGCAGTCTTAGGGGATCCTACGAGCAGTACTTC
TRBJ2-1,TRBV4-3,-,few,CASSQGGGGSPYNEQFF,TGCGCCAGCAGCCAGGGTGGGGGCGGGAGCCCCTACAATGAGCAGTTCTTC
TRBJ1-4,TRBV25-1,-,-,CASSQRGTNEKLFF,TGTGCCAGCAGTCAACGAGGAACTAATGAAAAACTGTTTTTT
TRBJ1-5,TRBV5-1,TRBD1,once,CASSLGQGTGEGQPQHF,TGCGCCAGCAGCTTGGGACAGGGGACAGGGGAAGGTCAGCCCCAGCATTTT
TRBJ2-7,TRBV2,TRBD2,-,CASSEGLAVIYEQYF,TGTGCCAGCAGTGAAGGGCTAGCGGTAATCTACGAGCAGTACTTC
TRBJ1-2,TRBV6-5,-,-,CASSLGGKGYTF,TGTGCCAGCAGCCTCGGGGGAAAAGGCTACACCTTC
TRBJ2-5,TRBV4-1,-,-,CASSQLGGGETQYF,TGCGCCAGCAGCCAACTAGGCGGGGGCGAGACCCAGTACTTC
TRBJ2-7,TRBV2,TRBD2,-,CASETSGGNYEQYF,TGTGCCAGCGAGACTAGCGGGGGGAACTACGAGCAGTACTTC
TRBJ1-4,TRBV9,-,-,CASSVEPGPDEKLFF,TGTGCCAGCAGCGTAGAGCCAGGGCCGGATGAAAAACTGTTTTTT
TRBJ2-7,TRBV6-5,TRBD2,-,CASSYTRAGGSHEQYF,TGTGCCAGCAGTTACACCAGAGCGGGAGGGTCCCACGAGCAGTACTTC
TRBJ2-3,TRBV5-6,TRBD2,-,CASSLSQREGRGTDTQYF,TGTGCCAGCAGCTTGTCACAGCGGGAGGGCCGGGGAACCGATACGCAGTATTTT
TRBJ2-3,TRBV7-3,-,once,CASSVTENTDTQYF,TGTGCCAGCAGCGTCACAGAGAACACAGATACGCAGTATTTT
TRBJ2-5,TRBV12-3/TRBV12-4,-,-,CATQRLQETQYF,TGTGCCACCCAGCGGCTACAAGAGACCCAGTACTTC